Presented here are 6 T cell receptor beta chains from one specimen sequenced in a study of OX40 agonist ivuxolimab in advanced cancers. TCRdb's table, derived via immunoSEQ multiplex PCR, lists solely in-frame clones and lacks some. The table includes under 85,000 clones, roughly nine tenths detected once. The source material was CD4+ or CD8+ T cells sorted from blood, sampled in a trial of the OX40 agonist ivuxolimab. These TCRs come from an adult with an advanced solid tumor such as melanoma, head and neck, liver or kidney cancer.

The CDR3 loop reads CASSFTGQSSYEQYF. The CDR3, as DNA: TGTGCCAGCAGCTTCACCGGGCAGAGCTCCTACGAGCAGTACTTC. V gene TRBV11-2 combines with J gene TRBJ2-7; D is unresolved. Germline V gene data show CDR1 as SGHAT and CDR2 as FQNNGV. Trimming took off 3 bases at V and 0 bases at J, with 12 bases between the two ends. This CDR3 contains 15 residues. The full variable domain, in which reference TRBV11-2 and TRBJ2-7 provide the parts outside the CDR3, is EAGVAQSPRYKIIEKRQSVAFWCNPISGHATLYWYQQILGQGPKLLIQFQNNGVVDDSQLPKDRFSAERLKGVDSTLKIQPAKLEDSAVYLCASSFTGQSSYEQYFGPGTRLTVT.

The CDR3 DNA is TGTGCCAGCAGCCCTAATGGGGCCGCAAGCAAAAAACTGTTTTTT. Amino acid sequence: CASSPNGAASKKLFF. The V gene is TRBV28, the J gene TRBJ1-4, with D possibly TRBD1 on 5 matching bases. The germline V gene encodes CDR1 MDHEN and CDR2 SYDVKM. V lost 6 bases to trimming and J lost 9 bases, with 20 bases between them. The CDR3 is made up of 15 amino acids.

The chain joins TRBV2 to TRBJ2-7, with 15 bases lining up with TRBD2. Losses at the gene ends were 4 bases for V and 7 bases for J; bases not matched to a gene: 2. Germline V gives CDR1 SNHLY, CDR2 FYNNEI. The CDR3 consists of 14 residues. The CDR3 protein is CASSGTSGREEQYF. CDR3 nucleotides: TGTGCCAGCAGTGGGACTAGCGGGAGGGAAGAGCAGTACTTC.

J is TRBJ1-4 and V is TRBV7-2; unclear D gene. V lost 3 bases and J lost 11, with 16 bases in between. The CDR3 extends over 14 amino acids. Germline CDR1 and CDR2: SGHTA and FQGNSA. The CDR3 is CASSFRTGTMKLFF. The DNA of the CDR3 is TGTGCCAGCAGCTTTCGGACGGGAACCATGAAACTGTTTTTT. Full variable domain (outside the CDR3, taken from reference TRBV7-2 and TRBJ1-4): GAGVSQSPSNKVTEKGKDVELRCDPISGHTALYWYRQSLGQGLEFLIYFQGNSAPDKSGLPSDRFSAERTGGSVSTLTIQRTQQEDSAVYLCASSFRTGTMKLFFGSGTQLSVL.

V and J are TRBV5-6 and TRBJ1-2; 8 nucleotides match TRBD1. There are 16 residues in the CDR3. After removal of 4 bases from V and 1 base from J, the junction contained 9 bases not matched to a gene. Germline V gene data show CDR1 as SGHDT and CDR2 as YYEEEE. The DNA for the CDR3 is TGTGCCAGCAGCCGAATAACAGGGGGTGATAACTATGGCTACACCTTC. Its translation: CASSRITGGDNYGYTF.

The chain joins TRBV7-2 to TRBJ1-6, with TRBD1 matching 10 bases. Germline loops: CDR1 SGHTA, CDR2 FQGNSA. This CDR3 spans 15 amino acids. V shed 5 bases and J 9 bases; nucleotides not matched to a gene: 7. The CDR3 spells CASSTRQGASSPLHF. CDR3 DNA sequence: TGTGCCAGCAGCACCCGACAGGGGGCCAGTTCACCCCTCCACTTT.